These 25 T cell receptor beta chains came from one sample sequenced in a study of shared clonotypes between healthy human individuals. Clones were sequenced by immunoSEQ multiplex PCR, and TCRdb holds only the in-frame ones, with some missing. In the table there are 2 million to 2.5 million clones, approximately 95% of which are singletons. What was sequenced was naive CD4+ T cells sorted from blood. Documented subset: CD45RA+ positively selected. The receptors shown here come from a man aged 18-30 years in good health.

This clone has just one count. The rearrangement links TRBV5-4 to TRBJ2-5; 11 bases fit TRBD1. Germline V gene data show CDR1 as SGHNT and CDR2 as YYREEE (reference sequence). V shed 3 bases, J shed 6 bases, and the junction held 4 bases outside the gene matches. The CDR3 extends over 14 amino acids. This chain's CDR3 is CASSWGQGVKTQYF. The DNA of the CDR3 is TGTGCCAGCAGCTGGGGACAGGGGGTGAAGACCCAGTACTTC. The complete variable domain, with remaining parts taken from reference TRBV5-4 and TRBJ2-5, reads ETGVTQSPTHLIKTRGQQVTLRCSSQSGHNTVSWYQQALGQGPQFIFQYYREEENGRGNFPPRFSGLQFPNYSSELNVNALELDDSALYLCASSWGQGVKTQYFGPGTRLLVL.

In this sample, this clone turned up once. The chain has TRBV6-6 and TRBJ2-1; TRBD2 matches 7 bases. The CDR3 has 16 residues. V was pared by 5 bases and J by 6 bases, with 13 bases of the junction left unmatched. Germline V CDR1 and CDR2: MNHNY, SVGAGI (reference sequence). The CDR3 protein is CASSGGVGGPRNEQFF. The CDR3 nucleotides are TGTGCCAGCAGTGGGGGGGTCGGAGGCCCTCGCAATGAGCAGTTCTTC.

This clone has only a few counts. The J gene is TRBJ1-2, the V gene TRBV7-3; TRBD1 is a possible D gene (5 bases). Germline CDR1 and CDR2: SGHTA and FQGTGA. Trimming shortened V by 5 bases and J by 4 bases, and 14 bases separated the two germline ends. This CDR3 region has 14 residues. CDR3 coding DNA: TGTGCCAGCAGCCAAGGGGACGGAACCTATGGCTACACCTTC. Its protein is CASSQGDGTYGYTF.

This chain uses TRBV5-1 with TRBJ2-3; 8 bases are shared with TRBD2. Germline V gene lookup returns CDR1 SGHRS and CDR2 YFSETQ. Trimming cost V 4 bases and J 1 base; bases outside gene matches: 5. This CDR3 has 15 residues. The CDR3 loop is CASSPGGTRTDTQYF. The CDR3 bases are TGCGCCAGCAGCCCGGGGGGGACACGCACAGATACGCAGTATTTT.

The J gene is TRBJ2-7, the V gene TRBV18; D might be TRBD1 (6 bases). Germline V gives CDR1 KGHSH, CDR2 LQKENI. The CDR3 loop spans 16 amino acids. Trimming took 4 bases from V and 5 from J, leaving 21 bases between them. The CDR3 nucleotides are TGTGCCAGCTCACGGACCCAGGGGACGATGGGCCACGAGCAGTACTTC. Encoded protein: CASSRTQGTMGHEQYF.

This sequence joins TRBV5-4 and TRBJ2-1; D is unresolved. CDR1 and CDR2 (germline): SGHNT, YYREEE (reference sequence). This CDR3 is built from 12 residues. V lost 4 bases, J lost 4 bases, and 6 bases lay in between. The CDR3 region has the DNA TGTGCCAGCAGCCTGCTGTACAATGAGCAGTTCTTC. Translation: CASSLLYNEQFF.

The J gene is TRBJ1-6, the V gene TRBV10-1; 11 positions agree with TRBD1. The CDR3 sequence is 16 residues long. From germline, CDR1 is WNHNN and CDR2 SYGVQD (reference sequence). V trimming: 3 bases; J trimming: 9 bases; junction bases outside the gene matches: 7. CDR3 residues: CASSDGTGGKVSPLHF. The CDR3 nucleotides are TGCGCCAGCAGTGATGGGACAGGGGGAAAAGTTTCACCCCTCCACTTT.

CDR3 residues: CASTNGLKGGNQPQHF. In nucleotides, the CDR3 is TGTGCCAGCACGAATGGGTTGAAAGGAGGGAATCAGCCCCAGCATTTT. This sequence joins TRBV28 and TRBJ1-5; D unresolved. V lost 7 bases to trimming and J lost 4 bases, with 20 bases between them. The length of the CDR3 is 16 residues. Germline V lookup: CDR1 MDHEN, CDR2 SYDVKM.

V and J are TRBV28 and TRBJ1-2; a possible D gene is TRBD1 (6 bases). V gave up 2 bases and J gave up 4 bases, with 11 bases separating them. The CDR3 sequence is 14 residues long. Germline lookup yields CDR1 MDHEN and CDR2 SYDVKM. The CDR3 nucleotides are TGTGCCAGCAGTTTAGCCACAGGGAGCTATGGCTACACCTTC. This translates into CASSLATGSYGYTF.

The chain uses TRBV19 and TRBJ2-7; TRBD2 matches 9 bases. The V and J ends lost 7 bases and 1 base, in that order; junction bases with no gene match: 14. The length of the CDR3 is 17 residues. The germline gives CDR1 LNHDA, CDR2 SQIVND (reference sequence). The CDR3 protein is CASTHRASGTNSYEQYF. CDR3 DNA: TGTGCCAGTACCCATAGGGCTAGCGGGACAAATTCCTACGAGCAGTACTTC.

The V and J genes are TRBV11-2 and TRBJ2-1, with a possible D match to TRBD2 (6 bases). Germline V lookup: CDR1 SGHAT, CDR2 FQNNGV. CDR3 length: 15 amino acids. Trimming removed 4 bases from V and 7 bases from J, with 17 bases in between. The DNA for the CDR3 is TGTGCCAGCAGCTGGGCACCGGACTACGAAAATGAGCAGTTCTTC. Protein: CASSWAPDYENEQFF.

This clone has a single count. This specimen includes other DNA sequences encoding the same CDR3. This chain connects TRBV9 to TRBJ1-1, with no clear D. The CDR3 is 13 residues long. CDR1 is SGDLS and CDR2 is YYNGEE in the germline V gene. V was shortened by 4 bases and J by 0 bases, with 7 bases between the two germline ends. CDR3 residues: CASSPQMNTEAFF. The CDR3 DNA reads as TGTGCCAGCAGCCCCCAGATGAACACTGAAGCTTTCTTT.

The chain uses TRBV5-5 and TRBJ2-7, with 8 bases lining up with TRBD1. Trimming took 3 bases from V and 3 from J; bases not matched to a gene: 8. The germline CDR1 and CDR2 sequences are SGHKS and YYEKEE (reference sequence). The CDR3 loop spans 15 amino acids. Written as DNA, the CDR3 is TGTGCCAGCAGCTCGTTGGACAGGGCTCTCTACGAGCAGTACTTC. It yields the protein CASSSLDRALYEQYF.

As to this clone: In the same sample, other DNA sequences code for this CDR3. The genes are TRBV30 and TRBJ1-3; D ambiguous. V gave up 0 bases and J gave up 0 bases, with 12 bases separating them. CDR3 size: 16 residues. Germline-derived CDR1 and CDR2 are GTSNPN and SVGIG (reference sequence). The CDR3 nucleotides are TGTGCCTGGAGTGTATCCCCTCGTAACTCTGGAAACACCATATATTTT. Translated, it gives CAWSVSPRNSGNTIYF.

The CDR3 reads CASRRTGVAYEQYF. CDR3 nucleotides: TGTGCCAGCAGGAGGACAGGGGTTGCCTACGAGCAGTACTTC. The V and J genes are TRBV27 and TRBJ2-7; 9 nucleotides match TRBD1. The V segment lost 6 bases and the J segment 2 bases; nucleotides outside the gene matches: 5. From germline, CDR1 is MNHEY and CDR2 SMNVEV (reference sequence). The CDR3 has 14 residues.

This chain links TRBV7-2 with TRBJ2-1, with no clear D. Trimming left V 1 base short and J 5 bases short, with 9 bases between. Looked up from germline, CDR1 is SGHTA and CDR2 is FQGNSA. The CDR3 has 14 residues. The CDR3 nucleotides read TGTGCCAGCAGCTTAGAGCCCAGCAACAATGAGCAGTTCTTC. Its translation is CASSLEPSNNEQFF.

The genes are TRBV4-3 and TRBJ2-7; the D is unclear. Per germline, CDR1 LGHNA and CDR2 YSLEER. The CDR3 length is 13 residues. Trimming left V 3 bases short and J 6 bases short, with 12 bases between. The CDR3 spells CASSQEPSTEQYF. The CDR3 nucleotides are TGCGCCAGCAGCCAGGAGCCTAGTACCGAGCAGTACTTC.

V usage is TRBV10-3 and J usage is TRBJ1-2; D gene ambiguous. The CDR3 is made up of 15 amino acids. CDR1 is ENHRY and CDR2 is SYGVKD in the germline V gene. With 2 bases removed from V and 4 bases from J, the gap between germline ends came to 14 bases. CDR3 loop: CAISEADGNFYGYTF. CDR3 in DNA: TGTGCCATCAGTGAGGCGGACGGCAATTTCTATGGCTACACCTTC.

Here the CDR3 DNA reads TGTGCCAGCAGCCCGACGGGACAGATTAATTCACCCCTCCACTTT. It encodes CASSPTGQINSPLHF. This rearrangement joins TRBV5-6 to TRBJ1-6, with TRBD1 identical over 7 bases. CDR3 size: 15 residues. The J segment lost 6 bases and the V segment lost 4 bases, leaving 7 bases of the junction unmatched. From germline, CDR1 is SGHDT and CDR2 YYEEEE. Filled out from reference TRBV5-6 and TRBJ1-6, the complete variable domain reads DAGVTQSPTHLIKTRGQQVTLRCSPKSGHDTVSWYQQALGQGPQFIFQYYEEEERQRGNFPDRFSGHQFPNYSSELNVNALLLGDSALYLCASSPTGQINSPLHFGNGTRLTVT.

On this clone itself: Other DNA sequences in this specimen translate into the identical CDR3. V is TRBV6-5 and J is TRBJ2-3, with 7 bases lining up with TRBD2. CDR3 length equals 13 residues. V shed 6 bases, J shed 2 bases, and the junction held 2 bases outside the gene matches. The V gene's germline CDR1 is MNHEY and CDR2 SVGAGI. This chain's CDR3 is CASSRDYTDTQYF. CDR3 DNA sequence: TGTGCCAGCAGCAGGGACTACACAGATACGCAGTATTTT.

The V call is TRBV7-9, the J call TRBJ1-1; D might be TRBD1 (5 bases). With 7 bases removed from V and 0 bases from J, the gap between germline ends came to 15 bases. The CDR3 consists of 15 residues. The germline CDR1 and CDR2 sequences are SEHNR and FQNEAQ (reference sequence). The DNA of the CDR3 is TGTGCCAGCAACGACGAGGGACTGTTGAACACTGAAGCTTTCTTT. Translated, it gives CASNDEGLLNTEAFF. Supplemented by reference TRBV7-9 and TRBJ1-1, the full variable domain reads DTGVSQNPRHKITKRGQNVTFRCDPISEHNRLYWYRQTLGQGPEFLTYFQNEAQLEKSRLLSDRFSAERPKGSFSTLEIQRTEQGDSAMYLCASNDEGLLNTEAFFGQGTRLTVV.

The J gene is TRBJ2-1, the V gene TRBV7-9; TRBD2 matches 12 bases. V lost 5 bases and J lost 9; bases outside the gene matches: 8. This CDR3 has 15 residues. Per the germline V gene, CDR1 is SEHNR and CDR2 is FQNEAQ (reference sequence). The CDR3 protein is CASSPSGGANPEQFF. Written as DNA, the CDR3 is TGTGCCAGCAGCCCTAGCGGGGGGGCCAATCCTGAGCAGTTCTTC.

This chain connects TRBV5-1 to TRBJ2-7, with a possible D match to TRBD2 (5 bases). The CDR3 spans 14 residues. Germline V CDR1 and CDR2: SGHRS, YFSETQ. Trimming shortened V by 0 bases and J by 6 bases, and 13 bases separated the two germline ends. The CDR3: CASSLAPSGGEQYF. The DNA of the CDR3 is TGCGCCAGCAGCTTGGCTCCCTCCGGAGGCGAGCAGTACTTC.

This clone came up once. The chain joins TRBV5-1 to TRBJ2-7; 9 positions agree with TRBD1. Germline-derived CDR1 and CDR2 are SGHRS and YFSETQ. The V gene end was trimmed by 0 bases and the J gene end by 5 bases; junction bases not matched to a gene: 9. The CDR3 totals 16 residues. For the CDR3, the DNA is TGCGCCAGCAGCTTGGGCCCCTCGGGACAGGGAAACGAGCAGTACTTC. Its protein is CASSLGPSGQGNEQYF.

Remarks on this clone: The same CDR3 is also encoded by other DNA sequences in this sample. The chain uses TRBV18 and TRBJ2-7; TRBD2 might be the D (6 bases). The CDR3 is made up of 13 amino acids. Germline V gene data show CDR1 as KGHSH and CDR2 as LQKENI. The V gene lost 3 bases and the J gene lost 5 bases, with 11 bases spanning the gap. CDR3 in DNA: TGTGCCAGCTCACCGGGACTCTCGAACGAGCAGTACTTC. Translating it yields CASSPGLSNEQYF. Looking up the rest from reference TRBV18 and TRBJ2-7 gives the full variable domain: NAGVMQNPRHLVRRRGQEARLRCSPMKGHSHVYWYRQLPEEGLKFMVYLQKENIIDESGMPKERFSAEFPKEGPSILRIQQVVRGDSAAYFCASSPGLSNEQYFGPGTRLTVT.